This is a list of T cell receptor beta chains from one sample in a study of shared clonotypes between healthy human individuals. Using immunoSEQ multiplex PCR, the repertoire was profiled, and TCRdb retains in-frame clones only, with some absent. The repertoire includes about 2.4 million clones, over 85% of them detected once, and about 0.34% sits in the top ten. The sequencing sample was made of naive CD4+ T cells from PBMCs. These receptor sequences come from a young man in good health. Some clones in this sample may be carry-over from other donors' samples. Each CDR3 is given with its conserved first and last residue. A D gene is named only where the DNA matches it firmly. The listing skips clone size in some rows; elsewhere it reads once, few, many or a size class.

d_gene,abundance,j_gene,v_gene,CDR3aa,CDR3nt
TRBD2,.,TRBJ2-7,TRBV6-5,CASSPSGGTYEQYF,TGTGCCAGCAGTCCGAGCGGGGGTACCTACGAGCAGTACTTC
TRBD1,.,TRBJ1-4,TRBV28,CASSPLWTGGSLGEKLFF,TGTGCCAGCAGCCCCCTCTGGACAGGGGGTTCGCTAGGCGAAAAACTGTTTTTT
.,.,TRBJ2-7,TRBV5-4,CASSLATAIDYEQYF,TGTGCCAGCAGCTTGGCTACAGCTATAGACTACGAGCAGTACTTC
TRBD1,.,TRBJ2-7,TRBV28,CASAYGQVLYEQYF,TGTGCCAGCGCGTATGGACAGGTCCTCTACGAGCAGTACTTC
TRBD1,.,TRBJ2-3,TRBV9,CASSSTGQLTDTQYF,TGTGCCAGCAGCTCAACGGGACAGCTCACAGATACGCAGTATTTT
TRBD2,.,TRBJ2-4,TRBV5-1,CASSLATSVKNIQYF,TGCGCCAGCAGCTTGGCAACTAGCGTCAAAAACATTCAGTACTTC
TRBD2,.,TRBJ2-1,TRBV7-9,CASSSSYGTSGNEQFF,TGTGCCAGCAGCTCCTCATACGGGACTAGCGGAAATGAGCAGTTCTTC
TRBD1,.,TRBJ1-4,TRBV28,CASSSRQGLNEKLFF,TGTGCCAGCAGTTCAAGACAGGGCCTCAATGAAAAACTGTTTTTT
TRBD2,.,TRBJ2-7,TRBV9,CASSPIAGVSEQYF,TGTGCCAGCAGCCCAATAGCGGGAGTGAGCGAGCAGTACTTC
.,.,TRBJ2-7,TRBV5-6,CASSPRALPYEQYF,TGTGCCAGCAGCCCCCGGGCCCTACCTTACGAGCAGTACTTC
.,.,TRBJ2-7,TRBV7-3,CASSLMPAGSSYEQYF,TGTGCCAGCAGCTTAATGCCGGCGGGTAGCTCCTACGAGCAGTACTTC
TRBD2,.,TRBJ2-2,TRBV7-9,CASSPTSGSGELFF,TGTGCCAGCAGCCCGACTAGCGGGTCCGGGGAGCTGTTTTTT
.,.,TRBJ1-2,TRBV7-8,CASSARQDSNYGYTF,TGTGCCAGCAGCGCGCGACAGGACTCTAACTATGGCTACACCTTC
TRBD2,once,TRBJ2-1,TRBV6-5,CASRGLGYNEQFF,TGTGCCAGCAGAGGACTAGGCTACAATGAGCAGTTCTTC
.,.,TRBJ2-7,TRBV7-9,CASSPTGYEQYF,TGTGCCAGCAGCCCGACGGGTTACGAGCAGTACTTC
TRBD2,.,TRBJ2-1,TRBV10-3,CAISEGLAVSYNEQFF,TGTGCCATCAGTGAGGGACTAGCGGTGTCCTACAATGAGCAGTTCTTC
TRBD1,once,TRBJ2-7,TRBV5-1,CASSNAGGFRSYEQYF,TGCGCCAGCAGCAATGCAGGGGGCTTTAGGTCCTACGAGCAGTACTTC
.,.,TRBJ2-3,TRBV18,CASSPKADTQYF,TGTGCCAGCTCACCGAAAGCAGATACGCAGTATTTT
TRBD2,.,TRBJ2-3,TRBV7-3,CASSFSGRRTDTQYF,TGTGCCAGCAGCTTTAGCGGGAGACGCACAGATACGCAGTATTTT
.,.,TRBJ2-3,TRBV18,CASSYLPIADTQYF,TGTGCCAGCTCCTACCTACCGATTGCGGATACGCAGTATTTT
.,.,TRBJ1-5,TRBV25-1,CASSELGGNQPQHF,TGTGCCAGCAGTGAATTAGGGGGCAATCAGCCCCAGCATTTT
.,.,TRBJ2-7,TRBV30,CAWGEGASYEQYF,TGTGCCTGGGGGGAGGGGGCGAGCTACGAGCAGTACTTC
.,few,TRBJ2-7,TRBV6-1,CASRGPYSYEQYF,TGTGCCAGCAGGGGTCCCTACTCCTACGAGCAGTACTTC
.,.,TRBJ2-7,TRBV6-6,CATMGGLRIYEQYF,TGTGCCACTATGGGGGGCCTGAGGATCTACGAGCAGTACTTC
.,.,TRBJ2-1,TRBV5-1,CASSLGTASSYNEQFF,TGCGCCAGCAGCTTGGGGACAGCTAGCTCCTACAATGAGCAGTTCTTC
TRBD2,.,TRBJ2-3,TRBV9,CASSPGTSGGFTDTQYF,TGTGCCAGCAGCCCGGGGACTAGCGGGGGCTTCACAGATACGCAGTATTTT
.,.,TRBJ1-1,TRBV28,CASSFILARENTEAFF,TGTGCCAGCAGTTTCATTTTAGCCAGGGAGAACACTGAAGCTTTCTTT
.,.,TRBJ2-7,TRBV28,CASSFGVPGSYEQYF,TGTGCCAGCAGTTTTGGGGTACCCGGCTCCTACGAGCAGTACTTC
.,.,TRBJ2-1,TRBV11-1,CASSLDMADEQFF,TGTGCCAGCAGCTTAGATATGGCGGATGAGCAGTTCTTC
.,.,TRBJ1-2,TRBV19,CAVLGGNYGYTF,TGTGCCGTACTCGGGGGAAACTATGGCTACACCTTC
TRBD1,.,TRBJ1-5,TRBV29-1,CGGQTTLGQPQHF,TGCGGGGGACAGACCACTTTGGGTCAGCCCCAGCATTTT
TRBD2,.,TRBJ2-1,TRBV9,CASTRLASNEQFF,TGTGCCAGCACTAGACTAGCGTCCAATGAGCAGTTCTTC
.,.,TRBJ1-2,TRBV7-9,CASSPPGGGARRGYTF,TGTGCCAGCAGTCCTCCGGGGGGGGGCGCACGAAGAGGCTACACCTTC
.,.,TRBJ1-2,TRBV2,CASRNSWDYGYTF,TGTGCCAGCAGGAACTCATGGGACTATGGCTACACCTTC
.,.,TRBJ2-7,TRBV10-3,CAISDSTGPYEQYF,TGTGCCATCAGTGACTCCACAGGTCCCTACGAGCAGTACTTC
TRBD2,.,TRBJ2-1,TRBV7-3,CASSLTGGFMSYNEQFF,TGTGCCAGCAGCTTAACGGGGGGGTTTATGTCCTACAATGAGCAGTTCTTC
TRBD2,.,TRBJ2-7,TRBV5-4,CASSLGGAGEEQYF,TGTGCCAGCAGCTTGGGAGGGGCGGGAGAGGAGCAGTACTTC
.,.,TRBJ1-3,TRBV5-3,CARSIPYRRTRNTIYF,TGTGCCAGAAGCATACCCTATCGACGGACGAGAAACACCATATATTTT
TRBD2,once,TRBJ2-1,TRBV10-3,CAISGTGGTSGNVNEQFF,TGTGCCATCAGCGGGACAGGAGGGACTAGCGGGAACGTTAATGAGCAGTTCTTC
.,.,TRBJ2-1,TRBV11-3,CASSPSIASYNEQFF,TGTGCCAGCAGTCCAAGTATCGCCTCCTACAATGAGCAGTTCTTC
.,.,TRBJ2-6,TRBV7-2,CASSSPGANVLTF,TGTGCCAGCAGCTCCCCCGGGGCCAACGTCCTGACTTTC
.,.,TRBJ1-1,TRBV19,CASSILSTRGTEAFF,TGTGCCAGTAGTATTCTCTCCACCAGGGGCACTGAAGCTTTCTTT
.,.,TRBJ1-2,TRBV19,CASSIRDGRNYGYTF,TGTGCCAGTAGTATCCGGGACGGCCGAAACTATGGCTACACCTTC
.,.,TRBJ2-5,TRBV11-3,CASSPAHSRETQYF,TGTGCCAGCAGCCCCGCGCACAGCCGGGAGACCCAGTACTTC
.,.,TRBJ2-3,TRBV6-1,CASSEGRNSWGTDTQYF,TGTGCCAGCAGTGAAGGGAGGAATTCTTGGGGCACAGATACGCAGTATTTT